The 15 T cell receptor beta chains listed next were all sequenced from one sample in a study of T cells in Graves' hyperthyroidism and ophthalmopathy (dated by TCRdb to the late 2010s). The library came from multiplex PCR. TCRdb shows the sequencer as Illumina HiSeq 2000. Amplification of TCR beta CDR3 regions was carried out from RNA transcripts. A first-round RT-PCR of the TCR CDR3 used the HTBI primer set with the Qiagen OneStep RT-PCR kit. The public reads were quality trimmed at Q25 with fastp and then assembled into clones with MiXCR by TCRdb, keeping productive beta chains. CDR3 protein duplicates are merged, each entry listing the most common genes and DNA. The sample has roughly 500,000 distinct CDR3 sequences on record, about 16% of them singletons. Clones ranked in the top ten supply 25% to 30% of the sample. Sequencing was carried out using blood. These receptors were taken from a woman aged 25-40 years with Graves' ophthalmopathy.

This clonotype was seen repeatedly, ten times or more. The CDR3 sequence is CSARRRMSSYEQYF. In DNA form, the CDR3 reads TGCAGTGCGCGACGTAGGATGAGCTCCTACGAGCAGTACTTC. V usage is TRBV20-1 and J usage is TRBJ2-7; D is unresolved. From germline, CDR1 is DFQATT and CDR2 SNEGSKA (reference sequence). Trimming removed 6 bases from V and 0 bases from J, with 15 bases in between. The CDR3 runs 14 residues.

This clonotype was seen many times. The rearrangement links TRBV20-1 to TRBJ2-1, with 14 bases identical to TRBD2. The CDR3 contains 18 residues. Germline trimming cut 6 bases from V and 0 bases from J; bases unmatched to any gene: 10. The germline gives CDR1 DFQATT, CDR2 SNEGSKA (reference sequence). The CDR3 nucleotides are TGCAGTGCCTTTGGGGGACTAGCGGGGGTGAGCTCCTACAATGAGCAGTTCTTC. It yields the protein CSAFGGLAGVSSYNEQFF.

This clonotype has a handful of counts. The V call is TRBV7-3, the J call TRBJ2-5; 7 positions agree with TRBD1. Germline trimming cut 5 bases from V and 5 bases from J; bases unmatched to any gene: 5. The germline CDR1 and CDR2 sequences are SGHTA and FQGTGA. The CDR3 runs to 13 residues. The CDR3 loop is CASSLGTDETQYF. The CDR3 bases are TGTGCCAGCAGCCTCGGGACAGACGAGACCCAGTACTTC.

This clonotype has more than one count but fewer than ten. The V gene is TRBV6-9, the J gene TRBJ2-5; possibly TRBD2 for D (5 bases). CDR1 is MNHGY and CDR2 is SVAAGI in the germline V gene. V was cut by 3 bases and J by 1 base, with 12 bases left in between. The CDR3 covers 15 residues. Here the CDR3 DNA reads TGTGCCAGCAGTTACGGCCTAGCCTCCCAAGAGACCCAGTACTTC. This encodes CASSYGLASQETQYF.

This rearrangement joins TRBV7-9 to TRBJ2-4; 8 bases are a match to TRBD1. CDR1 is SEHNR and CDR2 is FQNEAQ in the germline V gene (reference sequence). V dropped 2 bases and J dropped 5; count of bases not matched to a gene: 5. This CDR3 is built from 15 residues. DNA for the CDR3: TGTGCCAGCAGCTTATACGGGACAGGCCAAAACATTCAGTACTTC. This translates into CASSLYGTGQNIQYF.

In this sample, this clonotype turned up many times. J is TRBJ2-5 and V is TRBV20-1; TRBD2 agrees at 10 bases. The length of the CDR3 is 16 residues. V lost 2 bases and J lost 4; bases outside the gene matches: 10. Germline CDR1 and CDR2: DFQATT and SNEGSKA (reference sequence). CDR3 sequence: CSARPTVRLAGETQYF. Here the CDR3 DNA reads TGCAGTGCTAGACCCACCGTCCGACTAGCGGGAGAGACCCAGTACTTC.

With regard to this clonotype: A much larger clonotype is one base distant, so this may be a read error. The chain recombines TRBV13 with TRBJ1-2, with D hard to call. This CDR3 contains 14 residues. Germline V CDR1 and CDR2: PRHDT, FYEKMQ (reference sequence). Trimming cost V 5 bases and J 6 bases, with 16 bases left between them. CDR3 nucleotide sequence: TGTGCCAGCAGCCTCACCACGGGCAACCATGGCTACACCTTC. Its protein is CASSLTTGNHGYTF.

This clonotype was seen many times. The chain couples TRBV28 to TRBJ2-1; 9 bases fit TRBD2. J lost 1 base, V lost 5 bases, and 6 bases had no gene match. The CDR3 sequence is 16 residues long. Germline-derived CDR1 and CDR2 are MDHEN and SYDVKM. The CDR3 DNA follows: TGTGCCAGCAGTCCGACAGCGGGAGGTTCCTACAATGAGCAGTTCTTC. Amino acids: CASSPTAGGSYNEQFF.

On this clonotype itself: A read error may explain this, as a much larger clone is one base away. This CDR3 reads CALSGGQLSTEASF. DNA for the CDR3: TGTGCCCTCTCGGGGGGCCAGCTTTCCACTGAAGCTTCCTTT. The V and J genes are TRBV28 and TRBJ1-1; D may be TRBD1 (6 bases). Germline V gene sequence: CDR1 MDHEN, CDR2 SYDVKM. This CDR3 has 14 amino acids.

This clonotype has at least ten counts. V and J are TRBV30 and TRBJ2-2; tentative D call: TRBD1 (6 bases). The V gene lost 7 bases and the J gene lost 4 bases, with 10 bases spanning the gap. The CDR3 is 12 amino acids. Looked up from germline, CDR1 is GTSNPN and CDR2 is SVGIG (reference sequence). The CDR3 sequence: CAYSTGTGELFF. The CDR3 DNA reads TGTGCCTACTCGACAGGCACCGGGGAGCTGTTTTTT.

In its sample, this clonotype was seen many times. The rearrangement links TRBV7-8 to TRBJ2-7; no clear D gene. Trimming took off 7 bases at V and 7 bases at J, with 26 bases between the two ends. Germline V CDR1 and CDR2: SGHVS, FQNEAQ. The CDR3 runs to 16 residues. The CDR3 sequence: CASTGEKTSPWREQYF. The CDR3 DNA reads as TGTGCCAGCACCGGAGAGAAGACGTCCCCGTGGCGGGAGCAGTACTTC.

In its sample, this clonotype was seen many times. V gene TRBV5-1 combines with J gene TRBJ1-6; 9 positions agree with TRBD1. J was trimmed by 7 bases and V by 0 bases; bases with no gene match: 5. The CDR3 totals 16 residues. Per germline, CDR1 SGHRS and CDR2 YFSETQ. The CDR3 DNA reads as TGCGCCAGCAGCTTGGAAGGCGGACAGGGGAATTCACCCCTCCACTTT. Its translation: CASSLEGGQGNSPLHF.

There are many counts of this clonotype. This chain uses TRBV7-2 with TRBJ2-3, with TRBD2 matching 10 bases. With 5 bases clipped from V and 3 bases from J, the junction kept 2 bases outside the gene matches. CDR1 and CDR2 from the germline V gene are SGHTA and FQGNSA. The CDR3 consists of 14 residues. The CDR3 loop is CASSQAGGTDTQYF. The CDR3 DNA sequence: TGTGCCAGCAGCCAAGCGGGAGGGACAGATACGCAGTATTTT.

This clonotype occurred many times. The rearrangement links TRBV6-1 to TRBJ2-7, with no clear D. CDR1 MNHNS and CDR2 SASEGT come from the germline V gene. Trimming left V 7 bases short and J 3 bases short, with 13 bases between. The length of the CDR3 is 13 residues. The CDR3: CASKGRQNYEQYF. CDR3 bases: TGTGCCAGCAAGGGCAGGCAAAACTACGAGCAGTACTTC.

The chain employs TRBV5-1 and TRBJ2-6; 8 bases are shared with TRBD2. CDR3 size: 17 residues. With V trimmed by 3 bases and J by 0 bases, 5 bases remained unmatched. Looked up from germline, CDR1 is SGHRS and CDR2 is YFSETQ. Here the CDR3 DNA reads TGCGCCAGCAGCTGGACTAGCCAAATCTCTGGGGCCAACGTCCTGACTTTC. This translates into CASSWTSQISGANVLTF. Using reference TRBV5-1 and TRBJ2-6 for the parts outside the CDR3, the full variable domain is KAGVTQTPRYLIKTRGQQVTLSCSPISGHRSVSWYQQTPGQGLQFLFEYFSETQRNKGNFPGRFSGRQFSNSRSEMNVSTLELGDSALYLCASSWTSQISGANVLTFGAGSRLTVL.